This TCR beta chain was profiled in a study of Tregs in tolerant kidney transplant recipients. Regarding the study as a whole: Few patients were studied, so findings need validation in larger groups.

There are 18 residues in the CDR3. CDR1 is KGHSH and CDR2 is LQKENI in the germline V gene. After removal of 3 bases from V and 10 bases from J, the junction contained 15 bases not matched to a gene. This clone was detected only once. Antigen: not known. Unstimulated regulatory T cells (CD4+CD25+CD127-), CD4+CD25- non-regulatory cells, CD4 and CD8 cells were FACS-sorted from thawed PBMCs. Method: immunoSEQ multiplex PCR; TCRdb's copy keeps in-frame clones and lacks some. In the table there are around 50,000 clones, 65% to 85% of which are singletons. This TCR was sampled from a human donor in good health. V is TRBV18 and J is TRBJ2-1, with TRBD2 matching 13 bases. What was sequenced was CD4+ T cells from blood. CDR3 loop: CASSPVMIGTSGVGEQFF. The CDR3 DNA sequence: TGTGCCAGCTCACCCGTGATGATCGGGACTAGCGGGGTCGGCGAGCAGTTCTTC.